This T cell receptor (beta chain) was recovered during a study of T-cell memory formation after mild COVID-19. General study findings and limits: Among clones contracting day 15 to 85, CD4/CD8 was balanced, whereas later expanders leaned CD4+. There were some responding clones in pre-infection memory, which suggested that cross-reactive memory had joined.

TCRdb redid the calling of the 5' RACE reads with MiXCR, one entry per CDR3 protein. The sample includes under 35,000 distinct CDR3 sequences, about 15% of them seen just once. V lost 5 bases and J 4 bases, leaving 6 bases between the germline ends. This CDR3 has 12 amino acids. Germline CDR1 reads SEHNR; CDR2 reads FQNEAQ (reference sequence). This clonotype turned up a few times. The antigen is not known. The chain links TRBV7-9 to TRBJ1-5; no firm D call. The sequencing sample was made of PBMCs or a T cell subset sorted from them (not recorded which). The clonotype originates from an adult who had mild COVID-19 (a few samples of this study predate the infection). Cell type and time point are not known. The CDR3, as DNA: TGTGCCAGCAGCATTCCTAATCAGCCCCAGCATTTT. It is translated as CASSIPNQPQHF. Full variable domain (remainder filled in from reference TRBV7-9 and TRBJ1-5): DTGVSQNPRHKITKRGQNVTFRCDPISEHNRLYWYRQTLGQGPEFLTYFQNEAQLEKSRLLSDRFSAERPKGSFSTLEIQRTEQGDSAMYLCASSIPNQPQHFGDGTRLSIL.